The clone carrying this TCR beta chain turned up a few times. The CDR3 consists of 13 residues. Germline lookup yields CDR1 MNHEY and CDR2 SVGEGT. V lost 2 bases and J lost 8, with 12 bases in between. The data belong to a study of breast tumors, draining lymph nodes, adjacent tissues. TCRdb fed the multiplex PCR reads into MiXCR, producing one record per CDR3 protein. The sample lists approximately 230,000 distinct CDR3 sequences, about 34% occurring once. Samples came from axillary lymph nodes draining the breast cancer. The sequence came from a female donor with breast cancer. Some clones in this sample may be carry-over from other donors' samples. Sequencing was carried out using axillary lymph node tissue. The genes are TRBV6-2 or TRBV6-3 and TRBJ1-2; no clear D gene. CDR3 DNA: TGTGCCAGCAGTTACAAGGCAGGTAGCGGCTACACCTTC. It is translated as CASSYKAGSGYTF.